A selection of T cell receptor beta chains follows, all from one sample in a study of PD-1 blockade in classical Hodgkin lymphoma. The table came from immunoSEQ multiplex PCR; TCRdb's copy has only in-frame clones and leaves some out. Among 17,000 or so clones listed, roughly 65% were seen once. The material was peripheral blood mononuclear cells (PBMCs), obtained before the fourth cycle of nivolumab. The receptors were gathered from a human donor with classical Hodgkin lymphoma. CDR3s leave out the opening cysteine and the closing phenylalanine or tryptophan.

v_gene,j_gene,CDR3aa
TRBV7-7,TRBJ2-5,ASSGRDREGETQY
TRBV20-1,TRBJ2-7,SAEQGTEQY
TRBV6-5,TRBJ2-7,ASSRDRSSSYEQY
TRBV18,TRBJ2-6,ASSPPKKGNAPGANVLT
TRBV5-4,TRBJ1-1,ASSAAGAPRTEAF
TRBV5-4,TRBJ2-5,ASSLGGLAQETQY
TRBV30,TRBJ1-5,AWSVVGNQPQH
TRBV21-1,TRBJ2-3,ASSKASDPGQGASDTQY
TRBV4-1,TRBJ1-6,ASSQVSSGNSPLH
TRBV6-1,TRBJ2-3,ASSDRGPTDTQY
TRBV5-5,TRBJ2-7,ASFARGRGREPRYEQY
TRBV5-6,-,ASSQNGFYEQY
TRBV27,TRBJ2-7,ASRGGYEQY
TRBV6-1,TRBJ1-6,ASSVQGIGNSPLH
TRBV2,TRBJ2-1,ASTFPGTPSYNEQF
TRBV7-9,TRBJ1-1,ASSLPGWSTEAF
TRBV7-3,TRBJ2-1,ASSLTYSRRDNEQF
TRBV5-4,TRBJ2-2,ASSLASGTGGAGELF
TRBV2,TRBJ1-5,ASSEVWNPESQPQH
TRBV28,TRBJ1-2,ASSSGQGGNYGYT
TRBV4-2,TRBJ2-1,ASSQGGNSYNEQF
TRBV27,TRBJ2-2,ASSFRTGGQAELF
TRBV2,TRBJ2-1,ASSVGNRGREQF
TRBV11-1,TRBJ2-7,ASTPKRAGEQY
TRBV28,TRBJ1-5,ASSLYTGDVFGNQPQH
TRBV5-1,TRBJ2-7,ASSLEAGTLQY
TRBV5-6,TRBJ2-1,ASSLDRASGSRNEQF
TRBV28,TRBJ2-7,ASSFRGEQY
TRBV5-5,TRBJ2-7,ASIEADGAYEQY
TRBV29-1,TRBJ2-2,SVAGLAGFNTGELF
TRBV5-6,TRBJ1-4,ASGVATNEKLF
TRBV10-2,TRBJ1-2,ASSESWGVNYGYT
TRBV7-2,TRBJ1-2,ASSPGTGYGYT
TRBV5-1,TRBJ2-1,ASSLQGAYNEQF
TRBV2,TRBJ1-2,ASMRDRDAGYT
TRBV18,TRBJ2-7,ASSGAGERYEQY
TRBV6-5,TRBJ1-4,ASSGLAFNEKLF
TRBV6-5,TRBJ2-3,ASSIAGERTDTQY
TRBV27,TRBJ2-2,ASSSRGAGVRDGELF
TRBV29-1,TRBJ2-7,SVEDEVAGGPRNEQY
TRBV5-4,TRBJ1-2,ASSLEGTPSGYT
TRBV9,TRBJ2-7,ASSSAGLAGVDEQY
TRBV6-1,TRBJ2-1,ASSEVVAGVTATTYNEQF
TRBV30,TRBJ1-5,AWRGEASNQPQH
TRBV28,TRBJ1-5,ASRSGTYDQPQH
TRBV4-2,TRBJ1-1,ASSQVHGDRYGTEAF
TRBV27,TRBJ2-2,ASSSTQANTGELF
TRBV5-1,TRBJ2-5,ASSSGPGTNRETQY
TRBV6-6,TRBJ1-2,ASSYFTGDGYT
TRBV13,TRBJ2-2,ASSWGQGGTGELF
TRBV6-1,TRBJ2-3,ASRGTGGSADTQY
TRBV7-9,TRBJ1-5,ASSLQQDQPQH
TRBV7-2,TRBJ2-7,ASSWLAGEGEQY
TRBV28,TRBJ2-3,ASSWRLAGRADTQY